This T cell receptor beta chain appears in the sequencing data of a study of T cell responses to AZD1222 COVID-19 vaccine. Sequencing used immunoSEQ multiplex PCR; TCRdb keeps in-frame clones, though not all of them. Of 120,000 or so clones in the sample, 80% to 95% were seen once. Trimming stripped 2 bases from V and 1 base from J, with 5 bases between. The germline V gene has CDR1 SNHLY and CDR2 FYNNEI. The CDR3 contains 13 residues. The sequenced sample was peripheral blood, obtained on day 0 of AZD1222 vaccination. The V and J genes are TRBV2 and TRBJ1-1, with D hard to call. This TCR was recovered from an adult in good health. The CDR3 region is CASSEWKNTEAFF. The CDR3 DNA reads TGTGCCAGCAGTGAATGGAAGAACACTGAAGCTTTCTTT.